These 11 T cell receptor beta chains originate from one sample sequenced in a study of control samples from healthy donors and cancer patients. TCRdb's table, derived via immunoSEQ multiplex PCR, lists solely in-frame clones and lacks some. The sample has around 200,000 clones; 85% to 95% are singletons. Sequenced sample: blood. All receptors come from a man aged 18 to 35 in good health.

J is TRBJ2-3 and V is TRBV19; 8 bases fit TRBD1. CDR1 is LNHDA and CDR2 is SQIVND in the germline V gene (reference sequence). The CDR3 is 15 amino acids. V lost 3 bases to trimming and J lost 0 bases; unmatched junction nucleotides: 2. The CDR3 DNA reads as TGTGCCAGTAGTATGAGGACAGGGAGCACAGATACGCAGTATTTT. Its translation is CASSMRTGSTDTQYF.

This clone was found once. The rearrangement joins TRBV30 to TRBJ1-2; a possible D gene is TRBD1 (5 bases). Germline V gene lookup returns CDR1 GTSNPN and CDR2 SVGIG (reference sequence). Deletions cut 4 bases from V and 5 bases from J, with 17 bases between. The CDR3 sequence is 14 residues long. The CDR3 spells CAWIMRGFKYGYTF. The CDR3 region has the DNA TGTGCCTGGATTATGCGGGGGTTTAAGTATGGCTACACCTTC.

The J gene is TRBJ1-5, the V gene TRBV28, with D unresolved. The germline CDR1 and CDR2 sequences are MDHEN and SYDVKM. V was cut by 3 bases and J by 3 bases, with 9 bases left in between. The CDR3 consists of 14 residues. The CDR3 loop is CASSFSRNNQPQHF. The CDR3, as DNA: TGTGCCAGCAGTTTTTCGAGGAACAATCAGCCCCAGCATTTT.

V is TRBV30 and J is TRBJ1-6, with D tentatively TRBD1 (6 bases). Trimming removed 3 bases at V and 10 bases at J, with 16 bases between. The CDR3 covers 14 residues. The germline V gene encodes CDR1 GTSNPN and CDR2 SVGIG (reference sequence). The chain's CDR3 is CAWSRDNRMSPLHF. CDR3 nucleotide sequence: TGTGCCTGGAGCAGGGACAACCGAATGTCACCCCTCCACTTT.

The rearrangement links TRBV10-3 to TRBJ1-1; weak D call: TRBD1 (6 bases). The germline V gene has CDR1 ENHRY and CDR2 SYGVKD. V lost 6 bases and J 4 bases, leaving 18 bases between the germline ends. This CDR3 is built from 15 residues. The CDR3 DNA reads as TGTGCCATCAGCGGGGGGGGCTTCGGTTTCACTGAAGCTTTCTTT. Translated: CAISGGGFGFTEAFF.

V usage is TRBV18 and J usage is TRBJ2-1; TRBD1 matches 8 bases. Per germline, CDR1 KGHSH and CDR2 LQKENI. V lost 5 bases and J lost 4; bases outside the gene matches: 7. The CDR3 sequence is 15 residues long. The CDR3 DNA sequence: TGTGCCAGCTCAGCGGGTACAGGGGGATACAATGAGCAGTTCTTC. It encodes CASSAGTGGYNEQFF.

The chain uses TRBV30 and TRBJ1-6; a possible D gene is TRBD1 (5 bases). The CDR3 is made up of 14 amino acids. CDR1 and CDR2 (germline): GTSNPN, SVGIG (reference sequence). V lost 2 bases and J 10 bases, leaving 15 bases between the germline ends. The CDR3 DNA is TGTGCCTGGAGTCGGGTCACAGGTGCGTCACCCCTCCACTTT. Translation gives CAWSRVTGASPLHF. The full variable domain, rest sourced from reference TRBV30 and TRBJ1-6, is SQTIHQWPATLVQPVGSPLSLECTVEGTSNPNLYWYRQAAGRGLQLLFYSVGIGQISSEVPQNLSASRPQDRQFILSSKKLLLSDSGFYLCAWSRVTGASPLHFGNGTRLTVT.

The rearrangement joins TRBV14 to TRBJ2-1; D possibly corresponds to TRBD2 (7 bases). This CDR3 is built from 15 residues. Germline V gives CDR1 SGHDN, CDR2 FVKESK. V dropped 4 bases and J dropped 4 bases, with 14 bases sitting between them. CDR3 region: CASSPQGRGYNEQFF. For the CDR3, the DNA is TGTGCCAGCAGCCCCCAGGGGCGGGGGTACAATGAGCAGTTCTTC.

This clone has just one count. This chain connects TRBV10-2 to TRBJ2-3; TRBD2 matches at 7 bases. The CDR3 extends over 13 amino acids. Germline V lookup: CDR1 WSHSY, CDR2 SAAADI. The V gene end was trimmed by 7 bases and the J gene end by 1 base; junction bases not matched to a gene: 2. The CDR3 here is CASNGLGTDTQYF. The CDR3 DNA sequence: TGCGCCAGCAACGGACTAGGCACAGATACGCAGTATTTT.

V and J are TRBV28 and TRBJ2-7; a weak D match, TRBD1 (5 bases). Trimming shortened V by 6 bases and J by 4 bases, and 10 bases separated the two germline ends. The CDR3 is 12 amino acids. Germline CDR1 reads MDHEN; CDR2 reads SYDVKM. The DNA for the CDR3 is TGTGCCAGCAGGGAACAGGAATACGAGCAGTACTTC. Its translation: CASREQEYEQYF. Looking up the rest from reference TRBV28 and TRBJ2-7 gives the full variable domain: DVKVTQSSRYLVKRTGEKVFLECVQDMDHENMFWYRQDPGLGLRLIYFSYDVKMKEKGDIPEGYSVSREKKERFSLILESASTNQTSMYLCASREQEYEQYFGPGTRLTVT.

The rearrangement links TRBV12-3 or TRBV12-4 to TRBJ2-7; D remains unclear. V shed 8 bases and J shed 3 bases, with 2 bases lying between them. The CDR3 is 9 residues long. The chain's CDR3 is CASGYEQYF. The CDR3 DNA is TGTGCCAGCGGCTACGAGCAGTACTTC.